A single sample is the source of the 12 T cell receptor beta chains below, sequenced in a study of cytomegalovirus exposure and HLA in healthy donors. The PCR contained 60 Vbeta and 13 Jbeta primers. The protocol was immunoSEQ multiplex PCR, while the TCRdb copy is restricted to in-frame clones and leaves out a portion. This table holds about 200,000 clones, 82% found once. Source material: PBMCs. The receptors were sampled from a man aged 40-55 years in good health and CMV-seropositive.

The J gene is TRBJ2-7, the V gene TRBV18; the match to TRBD1 covers 8 bases. The CDR3 runs to 14 residues. Germline V gene sequence: CDR1 KGHSH, CDR2 LQKENI. V lost 5 bases and J lost 6; bases outside the gene matches: 9. CDR3 residues: CASSKGQGTGEQYV. In DNA form, the CDR3 reads TGTGCCAGCTCAAAAGGACAGGGCACGGGCGAGCAGTACGTC.

This chain links TRBV7-2 with TRBJ2-5, with 9 nucleotides matching TRBD2. The ends lost 5 bases at V and 2 bases at J; junction bases unmatched: 12. The CDR3 is made up of 17 amino acids. Germline V gene data show CDR1 as SGHTA and CDR2 as FQGNSA. The CDR3: CASSLPLGLAGQETQYF. The CDR3 nucleotides read TGTGCCAGCAGCCTCCCCCTGGGCCTAGCGGGACAAGAGACCCAGTACTTC.

This clone was picked up a small number of times. The chain employs TRBV9 and TRBJ1-1; D unclear. CDR3 size: 14 residues. V was trimmed by 1 base and J by 3 bases, leaving 10 bases between them. Germline V gene sequence: CDR1 SGDLS, CDR2 YYNGEE. CDR3 bases: TGTGCCAGCAGCGTAATCCCCGGAGACACTGAAGCTTTCTTT. This encodes CASSVIPGDTEAFF. The full variable domain, in which reference TRBV9 and TRBJ1-1 provide the parts outside the CDR3, is DSGVTQTPKHLITATGQRVTLRCSPRSGDLSVYWYQQSLDQGLQFLIQYYNGEERAKGNILERFSAQQFPDLHSELNLSSLELGDSALYFCASSVIPGDTEAFFGQGTRLTVV.

V is TRBV7-9 and J is TRBJ1-1, with D maybe TRBD1 (5 bases). Germline lookup yields CDR1 SEHNR and CDR2 FQNEAQ (reference sequence). This CDR3 contains 15 residues. V shed 5 bases and J shed 0 bases, with 13 bases lying between them. The CDR3 bases are TGTGCCAGCAGCCCGCCGGGGGTCATGAACACTGAAGCTTTCTTT. Translation gives CASSPPGVMNTEAFF.

The V call is TRBV14, the J call TRBJ1-2; the D gene is possibly TRBD1 (6 bases). This CDR3 is built from 16 residues. V was trimmed by 2 bases and J by 0 bases, leaving 13 bases between them. Germline V CDR1 and CDR2: SGHDN, FVKESK. In nucleotides, the CDR3 is TGTGCCAGCAGCCAAACCTTAGGACAGACTAACTATGGCTACACCTTC. This encodes CASSQTLGQTNYGYTF.

This chain links TRBV2 with TRBJ2-1, with a possible D match to TRBD1 (6 bases). This CDR3 is 12 amino acids long. From germline, CDR1 is SNHLY and CDR2 FYNNEI. V lost 8 bases to trimming and J lost 8 bases, with 13 bases between them. The CDR3 sequence: CASQGQAYEQFF. The CDR3 bases are TGTGCCAGCCAGGGACAAGCCTATGAGCAGTTCTTC.

The chain joins TRBV5-1 to TRBJ2-2; D ambiguous. Germline V gene lookup returns CDR1 SGHRS and CDR2 YFSETQ. Trimming took off 2 bases at V and 3 bases at J, with 14 bases between the two ends. The CDR3 runs 16 residues. The CDR3 protein is CASSLYRPSHTGELFF. CDR3 nucleotides: TGCGCCAGCAGCTTATATCGCCCAAGCCACACCGGGGAGCTGTTTTTT.

This clone has only a few counts. This rearrangement joins TRBV6-5 to TRBJ1-6; D is undetermined. Germline V gene sequence: CDR1 MNHEY, CDR2 SVGAGI. The CDR3 loop spans 15 amino acids. The germline V and J ends were trimmed by 0 bases and 6 bases, with 9 bases remaining between them. This CDR3 reads CASSYSGEGNSPLHF. CDR3 DNA sequence: TGTGCCAGCAGTTACTCTGGGGAGGGTAATTCACCCCTCCACTTT.

This chain uses TRBV6-1 with TRBJ1-2, with a possible D match to TRBD1 (5 bases). Germline CDR1 MNHNS, CDR2 SASEGT. This CDR3 comprises 14 residues. The germline V and J ends were trimmed by 0 bases and 2 bases, with 7 bases remaining between them. The CDR3 coding sequence is TGTGCCAGCAGTGAAGCAAGACAGAACTATGGCTACACCTTC. This gives the protein CASSEARQNYGYTF.

The V gene is TRBV19, the J gene TRBJ1-1; TRBD1 aligns across 7 bases. The CDR3 spans 14 residues. Germline CDR1 LNHDA, CDR2 SQIVND (reference sequence). Trimming at V came to 3 bases and at J to 3 bases, leaving 4 bases not matched to a gene. As DNA, the CDR3 is TGTGCCAGTAGTATGGGGACAGCCTACACTGAAGCTTTCTTT. As protein: CASSMGTAYTEAFF.

The chain joins TRBV7-9 to TRBJ2-5, with a possible D match to TRBD1 (6 bases). Germline V gives CDR1 SEHNR, CDR2 FQNEAQ (reference sequence). There are 17 residues in the CDR3. Trimming shortened V by 5 bases and J by 4 bases, and 23 bases separated the two germline ends. The CDR3 region is CASSPRTVQTSGETQYF. CDR3 coding DNA: TGTGCCAGCAGCCCTCGGACAGTCCAAACCTCGGGAGAGACCCAGTACTTC.

This chain uses TRBV20-1 with TRBJ2-3; D call uncertain. Germline CDR1 and CDR2: DFQATT and SNEGSKA (reference sequence). CDR3 length: 11 amino acids. Trimming left V 7 bases short and J 1 base short, with 6 bases between. The CDR3 DNA sequence: TGCAGTGGACTTCGCACAGATACGCAGTATTTT. It is translated as CSGLRTDTQYF.